These 27 T cell receptor beta chains came from one sample sequenced in a study of blood T cell repertoires in COVID-19 (TCRdb year 2020). The library was obtained by the immunoSEQ multiplex PCR assay. TCRdb's version of the immuneACCESS table is confined to in-frame rearrangements and falls short of the full clone set. An unresolved V gene accounts for under half of the shortfall where checked; the remainder is of unknown origin. Counted in this sample were fewer than 200,000 clones; about 83% of them appeared once. The ten top clones hold 7% to 9% of the sample. The sample comprised peripheral blood. All receptors come from a man between 60 and 75 years old with acute or convalescent COVID-19.

The genes are TRBV3-1 (or the pseudogene TRBV3-2) and TRBJ2-7; 7 positions agree with TRBD1. From germline, CDR1 is LGHDT and CDR2 YNNKEL (reference sequence). The ends lost 3 bases at V and 2 bases at J; junction bases unmatched: 10. The CDR3 sequence is 16 residues long. The chain's CDR3 is CASSHLGAGTAYEQYF. Here the CDR3 DNA reads TGTGCCAGCAGCCACCTCGGGGCCGGGACAGCCTACGAGCAGTACTTC.

This clone was seen only once. This chain joins TRBV11-3 and TRBJ2-5, with 9 bases fitting TRBD1. This CDR3 region has 13 residues. Germline-derived CDR1 and CDR2 are SGHNT and YENEEA. With 5 bases clipped from V and 5 bases from J, the junction kept 3 bases outside the gene matches. The CDR3 sequence: CASSPDRGETQYF. In DNA, the CDR3 is TGTGCCAGCAGCCCCGACAGGGGGGAGACCCAGTACTTC.

This clone was seen a handful of times. This rearrangement joins TRBV9 to TRBJ2-3; TRBD2 matches 13 bases. This CDR3 has 18 amino acids. Germline CDR1 reads SGDLS; CDR2 reads YYNGEE. The trim removed 2 bases at V and 4 bases at J, leaving 10 bases unmatched. The CDR3, as DNA: TGTGCCAGCAGCGTTGATGCAGGGACTAGCGGGGCCGCAGATACGCAGTATTTT. Translated, it gives CASSVDAGTSGAADTQYF. The full variable domain, with the rest looked up from reference TRBV9 and TRBJ2-3, is DSGVTQTPKHLITATGQRVTLRCSPRSGDLSVYWYQQSLDQGLQFLIQYYNGEERAKGNILERFSAQQFPDLHSELNLSSLELGDSALYFCASSVDAGTSGAADTQYFGPGTRLTVL.

The chain has TRBV11-2 and TRBJ1-2; TRBD1 matches 7 bases. CDR3 length equals 14 residues. Trimming at V came to 5 bases and at J to 3 bases, leaving 6 bases not matched to a gene. The germline gives CDR1 SGHAT, CDR2 FQNNGV. The CDR3 is CASSDGTEYYGYTF. The CDR3 bases are TGTGCCAGCAGCGATGGGACAGAATACTATGGCTACACCTTC.

This chain connects TRBV11-2 to TRBJ2-7; TRBD1 agrees at 11 bases. V was pared by 5 bases and J by 4 bases, with 4 bases of the junction left unmatched. The germline V gene encodes CDR1 SGHAT and CDR2 FQNNGV. This CDR3 comprises 14 residues. CDR3 region: CASSRRDRGYEQYF. The CDR3 nucleotides are TGTGCCAGCAGCCGGCGGGACAGGGGGTACGAGCAGTACTTC.

V usage is TRBV11-2 and J usage is TRBJ1-4, with TRBD1 matching over 8 bases. J lost 8 bases, V lost 3 bases, and 8 bases had no gene match. The germline V gene has CDR1 SGHAT and CDR2 FQNNGV. This CDR3 is 15 amino acids long. CDR3 sequence (DNA): TGTGCCAGCAGCTTCTCAGGACAGGGTGGCGAAAAACTGTTTTTT. Translating gives CASSFSGQGGEKLFF.

The rearrangement links TRBV7-3 to TRBJ2-6; D is unresolved. The V gene's germline CDR1 is SGHTA and CDR2 FQGTGA. This CDR3 is built from 15 residues. The V and J ends lost 3 bases and 4 bases respectively, with 10 bases between them. The CDR3: CASSFWAGGANVLTF. CDR3 nucleotides: TGTGCCAGCAGCTTTTGGGCTGGAGGGGCCAACGTCCTGACTTTC.

V gene TRBV19 combines with J gene TRBJ1-4, with D possibly TRBD1 on 5 matching bases. CDR1 and CDR2 (germline): LNHDA, SQIVND (reference sequence). The germline V and J ends were trimmed by 7 bases and 1 base, with 19 bases remaining between them. The CDR3 is 17 residues long. The CDR3 sequence is CASTRAGGTGTNEKLFF. For the CDR3, the DNA is TGTGCCAGTACCCGCGCGGGAGGGACGGGAACTAATGAAAAACTGTTTTTT.

This clone was counted a single time. V usage is TRBV6-5 and J usage is TRBJ1-6; TRBD1 matches 7 bases. Per germline, CDR1 MNHEY and CDR2 SVGAGI. Unmatched junction bases numbered 4, after V lost 4 bases and J lost 7 bases. The CDR3 totals 14 residues. The CDR3 DNA reads TGTGCCAGCAGTTTGGACAGGTCGAATTCACCCCTCCACTTT. It yields the protein CASSLDRSNSPLHF.

The chain links TRBV30 to TRBJ1-2; the match to TRBD1 covers 7 bases. This CDR3 is 12 amino acids long. Germline CDR1 GTSNPN, CDR2 SVGIG (reference sequence). V was clipped by 5 bases and J by 7 bases; unmatched bases: 7. CDR3: CAWVRDRGGYTF. In nucleotides, the CDR3 is TGTGCCTGGGTCCGGGACAGAGGTGGCTACACCTTC.

This clone occurred once. The chain links TRBV27 to TRBJ1-1, with 7 bases identical to TRBD1. The CDR3 contains 14 residues. The V segment lost 4 bases and the J segment 9 bases; nucleotides outside the gene matches: 11. CDR1 is MNHEY, CDR2 SMNVEV, per germline (reference sequence). CDR3 DNA: TGTGCCAGCAGTTCCAACCGGGACAGCCTAAAAGCTTTCTTT. Translation gives CASSSNRDSLKAFF.

J is TRBJ2-7 and V is TRBV18; D possibly corresponds to TRBD1 (6 bases). There are 15 residues in the CDR3. Looked up from germline, CDR1 is KGHSH and CDR2 is LQKENI. The V gene lost 4 bases and the J gene lost 0 bases, with 13 bases spanning the gap. CDR3 DNA: TGTGCCAGCTCACTCCAGGGGCATCCCTCCTACGAGCAGTACTTC. It codes for CASSLQGHPSYEQYF.

The V gene is TRBV27, the J gene TRBJ2-3, with 8 positions matching TRBD1. V shed 6 bases, J shed 0 bases, and the junction held 5 bases outside the gene matches. Looked up from germline, CDR1 is MNHEY and CDR2 is SMNVEV (reference sequence). This CDR3 comprises 15 residues. The CDR3 coding sequence is TGTGCCAGCAGGCCTGACAGGGGTAGCACAGATACGCAGTATTTT. Protein product: CASRPDRGSTDTQYF.

This chain connects TRBV3-1 (or the pseudogene TRBV3-2) to TRBJ1-1; D unresolved. This CDR3 has 13 residues. Germline CDR1 LGHDT, CDR2 YNNKEL (reference sequence). Trimming removed 5 bases from V and 0 bases from J, with 7 bases in between. The DNA for the CDR3 is TGTGCCAGCAGCGCTAAGTTGAACACTGAAGCTTTCTTT. As protein: CASSAKLNTEAFF.

This clone was detected only once. The rearrangement links TRBV6-2 or TRBV6-3 to TRBJ1-6, with TRBD1 identical over 7 bases. The germline gives CDR1 MNHEY, CDR2 SVGEGT. V lost 4 bases to trimming and J lost 0 bases; unmatched junction nucleotides: 12. The CDR3 is 19 amino acids. CDR3 loop: CASSSYRDRASSYNSPLHF. The CDR3 DNA reads as TGTGCCAGCAGTTCATACCGGGACAGAGCAAGCTCCTATAATTCACCCCTCCACTTT.

This rearrangement joins TRBV6-5 to TRBJ2-1; TRBD2 matches 10 bases. Germline V gene data show CDR1 as MNHEY and CDR2 as SVGAGI. The CDR3 contains 15 residues. Trimming took 6 bases from V and 3 from J; bases not matched to a gene: 5. For the CDR3, the DNA is TGTGCCAGCAGCCGGACTAGCGGACTCTACAATGAGCAGTTCTTC. Its protein is CASSRTSGLYNEQFF.

V is TRBV11-3 and J is TRBJ2-3; D uncertain. Germline assignment: CDR1 SGHNT and CDR2 YENEEA. V gave up 5 bases and J gave up 0 bases, with 6 bases separating them. This CDR3 spans 13 amino acids. In DNA, the CDR3 is TGTGCCAGCAGCCTCACAAGCACAGATACGCAGTATTTT. Its protein product is CASSLTSTDTQYF.

The rearrangement joins TRBV29-1 to TRBJ1-2; perhaps TRBD1 as D (5 bases). CDR3 length: 11 residues. V was pared by 8 bases and J by 8 bases, with 15 bases between. The V gene's germline CDR1 is SQVTM and CDR2 ANQGSEA. DNA for the CDR3: TGCAGCTTCGCAGGGAATGGCGGCTACACCTTC. Translating gives CSFAGNGGYTF.

This chain uses TRBV7-8 with TRBJ2-7; 11 bases match TRBD2. The V and J ends lost 3 bases and 2 bases, in that order; junction bases with no gene match: 6. Germline CDR1 and CDR2: SGHVS and FQNEAQ. There are 16 residues in the CDR3. The CDR3 is CASSLIIAGGTYEQYF. CDR3 in DNA: TGTGCCAGCAGCTTGATAATAGCGGGGGGGACCTACGAGCAGTACTTC.

The genes are TRBV7-3 and TRBJ2-3, with 7 bases fitting TRBD2. The length of the CDR3 is 14 residues. J lost 3 bases, V lost 3 bases, and 3 bases had no gene match. CDR1 is SGHTA, CDR2 FQGTGA, per germline. CDR3 DNA sequence: TGTGCCAGCAGCTTGTCGGGACTAACAGATACGCAGTATTTT. It yields the protein CASSLSGLTDTQYF.

V gene TRBV2 combines with J gene TRBJ1-4, with 12 bases identical to TRBD1. This CDR3 contains 15 residues. V lost 6 bases and J lost 8; bases outside the gene matches: 7. The germline V gene encodes CDR1 SNHLY and CDR2 FYNNEI. The CDR3 reads CASSGTGGAEEKLFF. The CDR3 DNA sequence: TGTGCCAGCAGCGGGACAGGGGGCGCGGAGGAAAAACTGTTTTTT.

The J gene is TRBJ2-7, the V gene TRBV7-2; 14 positions agree with TRBD2. The V gene end was trimmed by 4 bases and the J gene end by 7 bases; junction bases not matched to a gene: 3. Germline CDR1 reads SGHTA; CDR2 reads FQGNSA. CDR3 length: 14 residues. The CDR3 loop is CASSYGLAGGEQYF. The CDR3 coding sequence is TGTGCCAGCAGCTACGGACTAGCGGGGGGAGAGCAGTACTTC.

The rearrangement links TRBV5-5 to TRBJ2-1; tentative D call: TRBD2 (6 bases). V dropped 2 bases and J dropped 6 bases, with 12 bases sitting between them. This CDR3 is built from 14 residues. From germline, CDR1 is SGHKS and CDR2 YYEKEE (reference sequence). This CDR3 is CASSFALGGNEQFF. CDR3 nucleotide sequence: TGTGCCAGCAGCTTTGCCCTCGGGGGCAATGAGCAGTTCTTC. Together with reference TRBV5-5 and TRBJ2-1, the CDR3 gives the full variable domain: DAGVTQSPTHLIKTRGQQVTLRCSPISGHKSVSWYQQVLGQGPQFIFQYYEKEERGRGNFPDRFSARQFPNYSSELNVNALLLGDSALYLCASSFALGGNEQFFGPGTRLTVL.

The rearrangement links TRBV2 to TRBJ2-7, with 7 bases matching TRBD1. Germline V gene lookup returns CDR1 SNHLY and CDR2 FYNNEI. V was pared by 0 bases and J by 2 bases, with 7 bases of the junction left unmatched. The CDR3 totals 16 residues. CDR3 in amino acids: CASSEALTGTAYEQYF. The DNA for the CDR3 is TGTGCCAGCAGTGAAGCTCTGACAGGGACCGCCTACGAGCAGTACTTC.

The CDR3 loop is CASSPWQGSTGELFF. In DNA, the CDR3 is TGCGCCAGCAGTCCTTGGCAGGGCTCCACCGGGGAGCTGTTTTTT. The gene calls are TRBV5-1 and TRBJ2-2; weak D call: TRBD1 (5 bases). This CDR3 comprises 15 residues. V was pared by 5 bases and J by 4 bases, with 15 bases between. The germline V gene has CDR1 SGHRS and CDR2 YFSETQ.

This chain's CDR3 is CASSQSLAGNEQFF. Here the CDR3 DNA reads TGTGCCAGCAGCCAAAGTCTCGCGGGCAATGAGCAGTTCTTC. The chain recombines TRBV14 with TRBJ2-1, with D maybe TRBD2 (5 bases). The ends were cut back, 2 bases at V and 6 bases at J, with 11 bases in the middle. This CDR3 is built from 14 residues. The V gene's germline CDR1 is SGHDN and CDR2 FVKESK.

The chain joins TRBV7-3 to TRBJ2-1, with TRBD1 identical over 8 bases. J was trimmed by 1 base and V by 5 bases; bases with no gene match: 4. The germline V gene encodes CDR1 SGHTA and CDR2 FQGTGA. CDR3 length: 15 residues. CDR3 region: CASSPRTGSYNEQFF. CDR3 DNA: TGTGCCAGCAGCCCCCGGACAGGGTCCTACAATGAGCAGTTCTTC. The entire variable domain, with the rest obtained from reference TRBV7-3 and TRBJ2-1, is as follows: GAGVSQTPSNKVTEKGKYVELRCDPISGHTALYWYRQSLGQGPEFLIYFQGTGAADDSGLPNDRFFAVRPEGSVSTLKIQRTERGDSAVYLCASSPRTGSYNEQFFGPGTRLTVL.